The source of this TCR beta chain is a study of blood T cell repertoires in COVID-19. Per the original data handling: Nucleated cell number was recorded as an estimate derived from reference gene primer amplification. Sequencing was performed with immunoSEQ multiplex PCR; in TCRdb, only in-frame clones are kept and a portion is missing. The DNA gave D and trimming, while V, J and clone size come from that table. The top ten clones hold under 7% of a sample with some 210,000 clones, 89% of them seen once. Sequenced material: peripheral blood. The sequence was obtained from a man aged 60 to 69 who had recovered from COVID-19.

The CDR3 bases are TGTGCCAGCAGAGGGCAGGGGTTGGCCTCTGGAAACACCATATATTTT. This translates into CASRGQGLASGNTIYF. J is TRBJ1-3 and V is TRBV28; a weak D match, TRBD1 (6 bases). This CDR3 is built from 16 residues. V shed 6 bases and J shed 0 bases, with 15 bases lying between them. Germline CDR1 and CDR2: MDHEN and SYDVKM.